A selection of T cell receptor beta chains follows, all from one sample in a study of blood T cell repertoires in COVID-19. Sequencing used immunoSEQ multiplex PCR; TCRdb keeps in-frame clones, though not all of them. The sample lists fewer than 350,000 clones, just under 85% occurring once. Sequencing was done on a sample of peripheral blood. The receptors were gathered from a woman between 45 and 60 years old with active or convalescent COVID-19. CDR3s include the opening cysteine and the closing phenylalanine or tryptophan. The D gene is left open where the match is weak. Clone size appears in some rows only: once, few, many, or a class for an expanded clone.

TRBJ2-2 | TRBV19 | NA | NA | CASSILQGVELFF | TGTGCCAGTAGTATCTTGCAAGGGGTGGAGCTGTTTTTT
TRBJ1-2 | TRBV2 | few | NA | CASSELQGPYGYTF | TGTGCCAGCAGCGAACTACAGGGCCCCTATGGCTACACCTTC
TRBJ2-3 | TRBV5-1 | NA | TRBD2 | CASSRSSGSSEDTQYF | TGCGCCAGCAGCCGCTCAAGCGGGAGTTCTGAGGATACGCAGTATTTT
TRBJ1-5 | TRBV10-2 | NA | NA | CASSEGGSGQPQHF | TGCGCCAGCAGTGAAGGCGGTTCGGGACAGCCCCAGCATTTT
TRBJ1-1 | TRBV27 | few | TRBD1 | CASIPRTGINTEAFF | TGTGCCAGCATCCCCCGGACAGGGATTAACACTGAAGCTTTCTTT
TRBJ1-2 | TRBV28 | few | NA | CASSVGGWGYTF | TGTGCCAGCAGCGTAGGAGGTTGGGGCTACACCTTC
TRBJ1-3 | TRBV4-1 | NA | NA | CASSQGGGPGNTIYF | TGCGCCAGCAGCCAAGGGGGGGGACCTGGAAACACCATATATTTT
TRBJ1-2 | TRBV30 | NA | NA | CAWRIMEGYGYTF | TGTGCCTGGAGAATAATGGAGGGCTATGGCTACACCTTC
TRBJ1-1 | TRBV29-1 | NA | TRBD1 | CSTRDRVTEAFF | TGCAGCACCCGGGACAGGGTGACTGAAGCTTTCTTT
TRBJ2-7 | TRBV12-5 | NA | NA | CASGDTFYEQYF | TGTGCTAGTGGTGACACTTTCTACGAGCAGTACTTC
TRBJ2-7 | TRBV7-6 | NA | TRBD1 | CASSLYAGTGSYEQYF | TGTGCCAGCAGCCTCTATGCCGGGACAGGGTCCTACGAGCAGTACTTC
TRBJ2-7 | TRBV12-5 | NA | NA | CASGLGTKKGAYEQYF | TGTGCTAGTGGTTTGGGTACGAAGAAGGGGGCCTACGAGCAGTACTTC
TRBJ1-2 | TRBV27 | NA | NA | CASSLTANYGYTF | TGTGCCAGCAGTTTAACAGCTAACTATGGCTACACCTTC
TRBJ2-3 | TRBV19 | NA | NA | CASSTSVGGIDTQYF | TGTGCCAGTAGTACTTCAGTGGGAGGAATAGATACGCAGTATTTT
TRBJ1-1 | TRBV28 | NA | TRBD1 | CASSSLDRGPAFF | TGTGCCAGCAGTTCCCTGGACAGGGGGCCTGCTTTCTTT
TRBJ1-3 | TRBV14 | NA | NA | CASSPPGRMLSGNTIYF | TGTGCCAGCAGCCCCCCGGGGAGGATGCTCTCTGGAAACACCATATATTTT
TRBJ2-1 | TRBV5-1 | few | TRBD2 | CASSPGLAYSAYNEQFF | TGCGCCAGCAGCCCCGGACTAGCGTATTCCGCCTACAATGAGCAGTTCTTC
TRBJ1-2 | TRBV5-1 | NA | TRBD1 | CASSERTGGTRYGYTF | TGCGCCAGCAGCGAGCGAACAGGGGGCACAAGGTATGGCTACACCTTC
TRBJ2-3 | TRBV2 | NA | TRBD1 | CASRQGATTDTQYF | TGTGCCAGCAGGCAGGGGGCTACCACAGATACGCAGTATTTT
TRBJ2-1 | TRBV20-1 | few | NA | CSARGLNEQFF | TGCAGTGCTAGGGGGCTCAATGAGCAGTTCTTC
TRBJ2-7 | TRBV5-4 | NA | NA | CASSFKGNYEQYF | TGTGCCAGCAGCTTTAAGGGGAACTACGAGCAGTACTTC
TRBJ1-1 | TRBV11-2 | NA | NA | CASSTRAGGAEAFF | TGTGCCAGCAGCACCCGAGCGGGGGGGGCTGAAGCTTTCTTT
TRBJ2-2 | TRBV6-5 | NA | TRBD2 | CASSYFASGRAGELFF | TGTGCCAGCAGTTACTTTGCTAGCGGGAGGGCCGGGGAGCTGTTTTTT
TRBJ2-1 | TRBV25-1 | NA | TRBD1 | CASSESDRGYNEQFF | TGTGCCAGCAGTGAATCGGACAGGGGATACAATGAGCAGTTCTTC
TRBJ2-5 | TRBV6-5 | NA | NA | CASLNKRLRGETQYF | TGTGCCAGCCTGAATAAACGTCTACGGGGGGAGACCCAGTACTTC
TRBJ2-1 | TRBV7-8 | NA | TRBD2 | CASSLALAGISYNEQFF | TGTGCCAGCAGCTTAGCACTAGCGGGAATTAGTTACAATGAGCAGTTCTTC
TRBJ1-5 | TRBV6-2/TRBV6-3 | NA | TRBD1 | CASSYPDRKYSNQPQHF | TGTGCCAGCAGTTACCCGGACAGGAAGTATAGCAATCAGCCCCAGCATTTT
TRBJ2-1 | TRBV7-3 | NA | TRBD2 | CASSLRLAGGPGSYNEQFF | TGTGCCAGCAGCTTACGACTAGCGGGAGGGCCGGGCTCCTACAATGAGCAGTTCTTC
TRBJ2-7 | TRBV5-5 | NA | NA | CASSLTAIYEQYF | TGTGCCAGCAGCTTAACAGCCATCTACGAGCAGTACTTC
TRBJ1-6 | TRBV5-4 | NA | TRBD1 | CASSTPTGGRNSPLHF | TGTGCCAGCAGCACCCCGACAGGGGGCAGGAATTCACCCCTCCACTTT
TRBJ2-3 | TRBV18 | once | NA | CASSQSSTDTQYF | TGTGCCAGCTCACAATCTAGCACAGATACGCAGTATTTT
TRBJ2-6 | TRBV10-3 | NA | TRBD1 | CAISEGDRGLGANVLTF | TGTGCCATCAGTGAGGGGGACAGGGGGCTTGGGGCCAACGTCCTGACTTTC
TRBJ2-7 | TRBV15 | NA | TRBD1 | CATSRAGGLYEQYF | TGTGCCACCAGCCGGGCAGGGGGTCTATACGAGCAGTACTTC
TRBJ2-7 | TRBV15 | NA | NA | CATSRDSRYYPYEQYF | TGTGCCACCAGCAGAGATAGTAGATACTATCCCTACGAGCAGTACTTC
TRBJ2-4 | TRBV5-1 | NA | TRBD1 | CASGTGTEGNIQYF | TGCGCCAGCGGGACCGGGACAGAAGGAAACATTCAGTACTTC
TRBJ1-4 | TRBV21-1 | NA | NA | CATPYQGGGEKLFF | TGTGCCACCCCTTATCAGGGGGGAGGTGAAAAACTGTTTTTT